Described below is a single TCR beta chain sequence and its context. What it recognizes is unknown. The sample belongs to a study of blood T cells in healthy people across ages. The use of a sample-barcoded 5' primer and a J-beta primer mix characterized a second PCR of roughly 6 to 11 cycles. Using its own MiXCR run on the 5' RACE reads, TCRdb lists one record per CDR3 protein. Seen here are fewer than 900,000 distinct CDR3 sequences, approximately 50% observed once, and the top ten hold roughly 31%. Study-wide results and caveats: Underestimates were what the diversity estimates from one million T cells were considered to be.

The CDR3 spans 14 residues. Looked up from germline, CDR1 is SQVTM and CDR2 is ANQGSEA. V was clipped by 2 bases and J by 2 bases; unmatched bases: 5. The clonotype was recovered from a woman between 55 and 75 years old in good health. The specimen was blood. The rearrangement uses TRBV29-1 and TRBJ1-2; TRBD1 matches at 7 bases. The CDR3 nucleotides read TGCAGCGTTGAATCGCCAGGGGGGAACTATGGCTACACCTTC. Residues: CSVESPGGNYGYTF.